The 18 T cell receptor beta chains listed next were all sequenced from one sample in a study of T cell repertoires in cytomegalovirus infection (dated by TCRdb to between 2018 and 2021). Sequenced using an Illumina HiSeq 1500. The public reads were reprocessed in TCRdb via fastp at Q25 and MiXCR, keeping in-frame beta chains. Rows are combined by CDR3 protein, so each entry shows the most common genes and DNA. Across this sample there are 350,000 to 450,000 distinct CDR3 sequences, with roughly 18% seen only once. The leading ten clones occupy 8.7% of the sample. The sequencing sample was made of PBMCs. The receptor set was obtained from a human donor in good health (CMV status not recorded). Some clones in this sample may be carry-over from other donors' samples.

The chain couples TRBV6-5 to TRBJ2-3; tentative D call: TRBD2 (7 bases). CDR1 and CDR2 (germline): MNHEY, SVGAGI. V was trimmed by 8 bases and J by 7 bases, leaving 13 bases between them. CDR3 length: 12 residues. CDR3 residues: CASGGGTNTQYF. The DNA of the CDR3 is TGTGCCAGCGGGGGGGGCACCAATACGCAGTATTTT.

This clonotype was seen at least ten times. The V call is TRBV28, the J call TRBJ1-2; possible D gene TRBD1, 5 bases. Deletions cut 1 base from V and 8 bases from J, with 11 bases between. In germline, CDR1 is MDHEN, CDR2 SYDVKM. The CDR3 has 13 residues. As DNA, the CDR3 is TGTGCCAGCAGTTTATTTCGGGGGAGCGGCTACACCTTC. It encodes CASSLFRGSGYTF.

The chain joins TRBV18 to TRBJ1-1, with D hard to call. The CDR3 spans 15 residues. In germline, CDR1 is KGHSH, CDR2 LQKENI. V was pared by 3 bases and J by 0 bases, with 11 bases between. CDR3 nucleotides: TGTGCCAGCTCACCTATGACAAGCATGAACACTGAAGCTTTCTTT. This gives the protein CASSPMTSMNTEAFF.

This clonotype was found many times. This chain links TRBV25-1 with TRBJ1-2, with TRBD1 as a possible D gene (6 bases). CDR1 is MGHDK and CDR2 is SYGVNS in the germline V gene. V lost 3 bases and J lost 6, with 17 bases in between. This CDR3 comprises 15 residues. CDR3 sequence: CASSDPSAGVDGYTF. The CDR3 DNA reads as TGTGCCAGCAGTGACCCCTCGGCAGGGGTTGATGGCTACACCTTC.

This clonotype came up many times. V and J are TRBV7-2 and TRBJ1-1; D is perhaps TRBD1 (5 bases). This CDR3 is built from 18 residues. Germline loops: CDR1 SGHTA, CDR2 FQGNSA. V was trimmed by 3 bases and J by 2 bases, leaving 22 bases between them. The CDR3 sequence is CASSLGPAADTRNTEAFF. In DNA, the CDR3 is TGTGCCAGCAGCTTGGGCCCCGCCGCGGACACCCGAAACACTGAAGCTTTCTTT. Looking up the rest from reference TRBV7-2 and TRBJ1-1 gives the full variable domain: GAGVSQSPSNKVTEKGKDVELRCDPISGHTALYWYRQSLGQGLEFLIYFQGNSAPDKSGLPSDRFSAERTGGSVSTLTIQRTQQEDSAVYLCASSLGPAADTRNTEAFFGQGTRLTVV.

This clonotype has only one observation. V and J are TRBV29-1 and TRBJ2-1; D remains unclear. V shed 4 bases and J shed 7 bases, with 11 bases lying between them. The CDR3 has 12 residues. Germline V CDR1 and CDR2: SQVTM, ANQGSEA. CDR3: CSVVGLPNEQFF. The CDR3, as DNA: TGCAGCGTTGTTGGGCTACCGAATGAGCAGTTCTTC.

The table lists this clonotype with many counts. V usage is TRBV7-2 and J usage is TRBJ2-5; D remains unclear. V lost 3 bases and J 1 base, leaving 9 bases between the germline ends. Germline V lookup: CDR1 SGHTA, CDR2 FQGNSA. The CDR3 loop spans 14 amino acids. The CDR3 nucleotides read TGTGCCAGCAGCTTTAGGCGAGTCCAAGAGACCCAGTACTTC. Amino acids: CASSFRRVQETQYF.

This clonotype occurred many times. J is TRBJ2-1 and V is TRBV7-6; D is ambiguous. This CDR3 spans 12 amino acids. Deletions cut 5 bases from V and 10 bases from J, with 12 bases between. Germline V CDR1 and CDR2: SGHVS, FNYEAQ. CDR3 nucleotide sequence: TGTGCCAGCAGCCAAACCGGTACGGAGCAGTTCTTC. Translating gives CASSQTGTEQFF.

This clonotype was seen only a few times. The chain combines TRBV28 with TRBJ1-6; D is perhaps TRBD1 (5 bases). CDR3 length: 16 amino acids. Trimming removed 2 bases from V and 4 bases from J, with 12 bases in between. Per germline, CDR1 MDHEN and CDR2 SYDVKM. For the CDR3, the DNA is TGTGCCAGCAGTTTACAGCCAACAGGTTATAATTCACCCCTCCACTTT. This codes for CASSLQPTGYNSPLHF.

This clonotype was picked up a small number of times. The chain combines TRBV12-3 or TRBV12-4 with TRBJ1-5, with TRBD1 as a possible D gene (6 bases). The V gene lost 5 bases and the J gene lost 5 bases, with 19 bases spanning the gap. This CDR3 is 16 amino acids long. The CDR3: CASSPSFGTSHQPQHF. CDR3 nucleotides: TGTGCCAGCAGTCCCTCCTTCGGGACATCTCATCAGCCCCAGCATTTT.

The chain uses TRBV6-5 and TRBJ1-1, with D possibly being TRBD1 (6 bases). The V gene lost 5 bases and the J gene lost 6 bases, with 13 bases spanning the gap. Per the germline V gene, CDR1 is MNHEY and CDR2 is SVGAGI. This CDR3 spans 13 amino acids. The CDR3 region is CASSPMQGSEAFF. In nucleotides, the CDR3 is TGTGCCAGCAGTCCGATGCAGGGGTCTGAAGCTTTCTTT.

The rearrangement links TRBV2 to TRBJ2-1; 7 bases are shared with TRBD1. Trimming took 6 bases from V and 4 from J; bases not matched to a gene: 6. The CDR3 loop spans 14 amino acids. Looked up from germline, CDR1 is SNHLY and CDR2 is FYNNEI. CDR3 nucleotide sequence: TGTGCCAGCAGAACGGGACAGACATACAATGAGCAGTTCTTC. Its translation is CASRTGQTYNEQFF.

The chain couples TRBV7-9 to TRBJ1-3; D is unclear. This CDR3 has 16 residues. Trimming cost V 1 base and J 0 bases, with 10 bases left between them. Germline CDR1 and CDR2: SEHNR and FQNEAQ (reference sequence). DNA of the CDR3: TGTGCCAGCAGCTTAGAGAACAGAATCTCTGGAAACACCATATATTTT. Translation: CASSLENRISGNTIYF.

The chain couples TRBV20-1 to TRBJ1-2, with D tentatively TRBD1 (6 bases). Trimming removed 4 bases at V and 5 bases at J, with 14 bases between. The CDR3 covers 13 residues. The germline gives CDR1 DFQATT, CDR2 SNEGSKA (reference sequence). The chain's CDR3 is CSAKDSRTYGYTF. The CDR3 nucleotides are TGCAGTGCTAAGGACAGCCGAACGTATGGCTACACCTTC.

This chain connects TRBV2 to TRBJ1-6; D remains ambiguous. Trimming cost V 7 bases and J 7 bases, with 17 bases left between them. Germline V CDR1 and CDR2: SNHLY, FYNNEI. The CDR3 totals 15 residues. CDR3 protein: CASTFQSNPNSPLHF. As DNA, the CDR3 is TGTGCCAGCACCTTCCAGAGTAACCCCAATTCACCCCTCCACTTT.

This clonotype was observed at least ten times. The chain employs TRBV7-2 and TRBJ1-1, with D hard to call. The germline V and J ends were trimmed by 1 base and 1 base, with 10 bases remaining between them. Per germline, CDR1 SGHTA and CDR2 FQGNSA. The CDR3 totals 15 residues. CDR3 residues: CASSLVLRRNTEAFF. The CDR3 DNA reads TGTGCCAGCAGCTTAGTTCTGCGGAGGAACACTGAAGCTTTCTTT.

The table lists this clonotype with many counts. The DNA for the CDR3 is TGTGCCAGCAGCTTGGGCACCGGGGAGCTGTTTTTT. The encoded protein is CASSLGTGELFF. J is TRBJ2-2 and V is TRBV7-2; no clear D gene. This CDR3 has 12 residues. V lost 3 bases and J lost 4, with 3 bases in between. CDR1 SGHTA and CDR2 FQGNSA come from the germline V gene.

This clonotype has at least ten counts. The gene calls are TRBV28 and TRBJ2-7; 7 bases agree with TRBD1. CDR1 is MDHEN, CDR2 SYDVKM, per germline. V shed 6 bases, J shed 5 bases, and the junction held 10 bases outside the gene matches. The CDR3 sequence is 14 residues long. The CDR3 nucleotides are TGTGCCAGCAGGCAAACAGGGGACGTCGACGAGCAGTACTTC. Translating it yields CASRQTGDVDEQYF. The entire variable domain, with the rest obtained from reference TRBV28 and TRBJ2-7, is as follows: DVKVTQSSRYLVKRTGEKVFLECVQDMDHENMFWYRQDPGLGLRLIYFSYDVKMKEKGDIPEGYSVSREKKERFSLILESASTNQTSMYLCASRQTGDVDEQYFGPGTRLTVT.